Described below is a single T cell receptor (beta chain) sequence and its context. Its target is unknown. RNA transcripts provided the source from which TCR beta CDR3 regions were amplified. HTBI primers were employed in a first-round RT-PCR of the TCR CDR3. TCRdb fed the multiplex PCR reads into MiXCR, producing one record per CDR3 protein. The repertoire holds 450,000 to 650,000 distinct CDR3 sequences, with less than 25% as singletons. The entry originates in a study of T cells in Graves' hyperthyroidism and ophthalmopathy. Notes on the study in general: With a median lead of around 6.7 months before onset, the model predicted ophthalmopathy.

Uncontrolled infections, other autoimmune diseases, pregnancy or lactation led to exclusion of patients. Thyroid ultrasound and orbital computed tomography, with clinical symptoms and serum thyroxine and TRAb, informed diagnoses. The clonotype was recovered from a man between 18 and 35 years old with Graves' hyperthyroidism. Specimen: blood.

CDR3 region: CASQKNPDSPSFYEQYF. CDR3 bases: TGTGCCAGCCAGAAGAACCCCGACAGCCCGAGTTTCTACGAGCAGTACTTC. The V call is TRBV14, the J call TRBJ2-7; possibly TRBD1 for D (5 bases). This CDR3 comprises 17 residues. V lost 8 bases to trimming and J lost 3 bases, with 26 bases between them. Germline CDR1 reads SGHDN; CDR2 reads FVKESK.